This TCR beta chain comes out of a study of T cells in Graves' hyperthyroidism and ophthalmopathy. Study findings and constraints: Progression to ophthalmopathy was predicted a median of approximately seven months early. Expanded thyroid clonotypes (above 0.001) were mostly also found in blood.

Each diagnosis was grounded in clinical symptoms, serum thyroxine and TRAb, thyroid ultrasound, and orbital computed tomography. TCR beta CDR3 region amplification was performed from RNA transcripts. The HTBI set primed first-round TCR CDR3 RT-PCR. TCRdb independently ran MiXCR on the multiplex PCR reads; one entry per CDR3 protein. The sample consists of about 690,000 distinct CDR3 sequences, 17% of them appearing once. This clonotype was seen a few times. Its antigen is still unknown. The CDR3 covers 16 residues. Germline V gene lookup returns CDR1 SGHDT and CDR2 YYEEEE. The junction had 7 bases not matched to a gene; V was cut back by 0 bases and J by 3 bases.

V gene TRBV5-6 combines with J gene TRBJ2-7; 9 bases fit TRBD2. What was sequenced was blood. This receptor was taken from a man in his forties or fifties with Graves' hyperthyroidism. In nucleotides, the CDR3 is TGTGCCAGCAGCTTGGCCGGGCGGGAGGGCTTCTACGAGCAGTACTTC. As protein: CASSLAGREGFYEQYF.